The rows below give T cell receptor beta chains drawn from one sample of a study of post-analysis software for immune sequencing data. TCRdb processed the PCR reads anew with MiXCR; each CDR3 protein has one entry. The sample records 750,000 to 950,000 distinct CDR3 sequences, approximately 53% being singletons. Sequencing input: blood. These receptors were obtained from a girl aged 5 to 17 with multiple sclerosis. CDR3s include the opening cysteine and the closing phenylalanine or tryptophan. D genes are given only for firm matches. The size entry is marked missing in some rows and otherwise reads once, few, many or a size class.

>-|TRBJ2-1|TRBV29-1|-
CSVEPLASGLDNEQFF
TGCAGCGTTGAACCCCTTGCGTCGGGACTCGACAATGAGCAGTTCTTC
>few|TRBJ1-2|TRBV5-1|TRBD1
CASSLRTGGGYGYTF
TGCGCCAGCAGCCTAAGGACAGGGGGCGGCTATGGCTACACCTTC
>few|TRBJ2-7|TRBV15|-
CATSRGAGPTYEQYF
TGTGCCACCAGCAGAGGGGCAGGGCCCACCTACGAGCAGTACTTC
>few|TRBJ1-1|TRBV27|-
CASSFPGQTEAFF
TGTGCCAGCAGTTTCCCCGGACAGACTGAAGCTTTCTTT
>-|TRBJ2-5|TRBV20-1|-
CSAPKGNQETQYF
TGCAGTGCCCCAAAGGGCAACCAAGAGACCCAGTACTTC
>-|TRBJ2-7|TRBV20-1|-
CSAIGQLYEQYF
TGCAGTGCTATAGGGCAGTTGTACGAGCAGTACTTC
>-|TRBJ2-1|TRBV6-1|TRBD1
CASSADRGRYNEQFF
TGTGCCAGCAGTGCAGACAGGGGGCGTTACAATGAGCAGTTCTTC
>-|TRBJ2-1|TRBV10-3|-
CAITDSSSYNEQFF
TGTGCCATCACAGACAGTAGCTCCTACAATGAGCAGTTCTTC
>-|TRBJ1-3|TRBV3-1|-
CATAREGLVSGNTIYF
TGTGCCACGGCCCGGGAGGGACTTGTCTCTGGAAACACCATATATTTT
>few|TRBJ2-7|TRBV5-1|TRBD2
CASSSGLAGVSEQYF
TGCGCCAGCAGCTCGGGACTAGCGGGAGTCTCCGAGCAGTACTTC
>-|TRBJ2-4|TRBV7-9|-
CASSLDGLQQYF
TGTGCCAGCAGCTTAGACGGGTTACAACAGTACTTC
>-|TRBJ2-1|TRBV20-1|TRBD2
CSTRVTAGGLNNEQFF
TGCAGTACTAGAGTTACGGCGGGGGGCTTAAACAATGAGCAGTTCTTC
>-|TRBJ2-1|TRBV10-3|TRBD2
CAISEGLAGLGEQFF
TGTGCCATCAGTGAGGGGCTAGCGGGATTGGGTGAGCAGTTCTTC
>few|TRBJ2-7|TRBV12-3/TRBV12-4|-
CASSLWQLSYEQYF
TGTGCCAGCAGTTTGTGGCAACTCTCCTACGAGCAGTACTTC
>few|TRBJ2-6|TRBV12-3/TRBV12-4|-
CASKDTGVAGANVLTF
TGTGCCAGCAAGGACACGGGAGTGGCCGGGGCCAACGTCCTGACTTTC
>-|TRBJ1-2|TRBV29-1|TRBD1
CSVEGRLGQSGYTF
TGCAGCGTTGAAGGGAGGTTGGGACAGTCTGGCTACACCTTC
>-|TRBJ2-5|TRBV12-5|-
CASGLTRLEQYF
TGTGCTAGTGGTTTGACCCGGTTGGAGCAGTACTTC
>-|TRBJ1-1|TRBV3-1|TRBD1
CASSPNPGQVDEAFF
TGTGCCAGCAGCCCCAACCCCGGACAGGTGGATGAAGCTTTCTTT
>-|TRBJ1-1|TRBV11-2|-
CASSLDTLQRGGETEAFF
TGTGCCAGCAGCTTAGATACTCTCCAGCGGGGGGGCGAGACTGAAGCTTTCTTT
>once|TRBJ1-2|TRBV29-1|-
CSVEDPADGYTF
TGCAGCGTTGAAGATCCAGCCGATGGCTACACCTTC
>-|TRBJ2-7|TRBV5-1|-
CASSLAESLAPYEQYF
TGCGCCAGCAGCTTGGCCGAGTCGTTGGCCCCCTACGAGCAGTACTTC
>-|TRBJ2-5|TRBV9|-
CASSATLKETQYF
TGTGCCAGCAGCGCCACCCTAAAAGAGACCCAGTACTTC
>-|TRBJ1-4|TRBV25-1|TRBD1
CASTGGQPPEKLFF
TGTGCCAGTACAGGGGGCCAACCTCCCGAAAAACTGTTTTTT
>-|TRBJ2-3|TRBV12-3/TRBV12-4|-
CASSPPFLNTQYF
TGTGCCAGCAGTCCTCCCTTTCTGAATACGCAGTATTTT
>-|TRBJ2-1|TRBV10-3|-
CAISDVLGKSYNEQFF
TGTGCCATCAGTGATGTTCTCGGAAAGTCCTACAATGAGCAGTTCTTC
>-|TRBJ2-3|TRBV7-9|TRBD2
CASSLWIGLAENTDTQYF
TGTGCCAGCAGCTTATGGATCGGACTAGCGGAAAACACAGATACGCAGTATTTT
>few|TRBJ2-1|TRBV20-1|-
CSARGGRSYNEQFF
TGCAGTGCTCGAGGGGGTAGGTCCTACAATGAGCAGTTCTTC
>-|TRBJ2-7|TRBV2|-
CAGQMRVNYEQYF
TGTGCCGGACAAATGAGGGTGAACTACGAGCAGTACTTC
>-|TRBJ2-3|TRBV5-1|-
CASKVRDATDTQYF
TGCGCCAGCAAGGTGCGGGACGCAACAGATACGCAGTATTTT
>-|TRBJ2-7|TRBV20-1|-
CSARGRGTYEQYF
TGCAGTGCTAGAGGGAGGGGAACCTACGAGCAGTACTTC
>-|TRBJ2-5|TRBV20-1|-
CSAQTTSETQYF
TGCAGTGCTCAGACCACCTCAGAGACCCAGTACTTC
>few|TRBJ2-1|TRBV6-6|-
CASSYPGFYNEQFF
TGTGCCAGCAGTTATCCGGGGTTCTACAATGAGCAGTTCTTC
>-|TRBJ1-3|TRBV5-4|-
CASSFAGADTIYF
TGTGCCAGCAGCTTCGCCGGGGCAGACACCATATATTTT
>-|TRBJ2-1|TRBV7-3|TRBD2
CASSLSQGGLAGDNEQFF
TGTGCCAGCAGCTTAAGCCAGGGGGGACTAGCGGGAGATAATGAGCAGTTCTTC
>-|TRBJ2-5|TRBV20-1|-
CSATRVERPETQYF
TGCAGTGCGACCCGGGTCGAGAGGCCAGAGACCCAGTACTTC
>few|TRBJ1-2|TRBV6-5|-
CASSQDGYYGYTF
TGTGCCAGCAGCCAGGACGGCTACTATGGCTACACCTTC
>-|TRBJ2-1|TRBV9|-
CASSVAFSYNEQFF
TGTGCCAGCAGCGTAGCTTTCTCCTACAATGAGCAGTTCTTC
>-|TRBJ1-5|TRBV20-1|-
CSASVAGFRNQPQHF
TGCAGTGCTAGCGTGGCAGGTTTTCGAAATCAGCCCCAGCATTTT